One sample yielded the 9 T cell receptor beta chains listed below, sequenced in a study of graft-versus-host responses after intestinal transplantation. No cognate antigen is known for these TCRs. Generated by immunoSEQ multiplex PCR, the TCRdb table keeps only in-frame clones and is missing some. The repertoire consists of tens of thousands of clones, with over 90% occurring once and the leading ten covering roughly 1.6%. The input for sequencing was unstimulated CD8+ T cells sorted from spleen or lymph node cells, taken before transplant. These receptors all come from a human donor who was the organ donor for an intestinal transplant.

This chain links TRBV7-9 with TRBJ1-5; D is unresolved. Germline V gene data show CDR1 as SEHNR and CDR2 as FQNEAQ (reference sequence). V was clipped by 1 base and J by 0 bases, with 13 bases between them. This CDR3 spans 17 amino acids. DNA of the CDR3: TGTGCCAGCAGCTTAGGGAGGTCGGGTGATAGCAATCAGCCCCAGCATTTT. As protein: CASSLGRSGDSNQPQHF.

The chain uses TRBV11-1 and TRBJ2-7, with 8 bases that match TRBD1. The trim removed 6 bases at V and 2 bases at J, leaving 6 bases unmatched. CDR1 is SGHAT and CDR2 is FQDESV in the germline V gene (reference sequence). The length of the CDR3 is 14 residues. DNA of the CDR3: TGTGCCAGCAGTTTCTTACAGGGGGCCTACGAGCAGTACTTC. Its protein product is CASSFLQGAYEQYF.

A few counts support this clone. The chain joins TRBV5-4 to TRBJ1-5; 9 bases align to TRBD1. J lost 6 bases, V lost 3 bases, and 7 bases had no gene match. This CDR3 contains 15 residues. CDR1 is SGHNT and CDR2 is YYREEE in the germline V gene (reference sequence). The CDR3 spells CASSSGTGSPQPQHF. Written as DNA, the CDR3 is TGTGCCAGCAGCTCCGGGACAGGGAGCCCTCAGCCCCAGCATTTT.

This clone has only one observation. The chain couples TRBV2 to TRBJ1-1, with D possibly TRBD1 on 6 matching bases. The CDR3 is 13 amino acids. The V gene lost 0 bases and the J gene lost 11 bases, with 13 bases spanning the gap. From germline, CDR1 is SNHLY and CDR2 FYNNEI. The CDR3 here is CASSEARGARAFF. The CDR3 DNA follows: TGTGCCAGCAGTGAAGCGCGGGGGGCAAGGGCTTTCTTT. Full variable domain (missing parts from reference TRBV2 and TRBJ1-1): EPEVTQTPSHQVTQMGQEVILRCVPISNHLYFYWYRQILGQKVEFLVSFYNNEISEKSEIFDDQFSVERPDGSNFTLKIRSTKLEDSAMYFCASSEARGARAFFGQGTRLTVV.

The chain employs TRBV28 and TRBJ1-2; weak D call: TRBD1 (6 bases). Germline V CDR1 and CDR2: MDHEN, SYDVKM. This CDR3 has 16 amino acids. V was trimmed by 4 bases and J by 8 bases, leaving 23 bases between them. This CDR3 reads CASSSAKARGGGGYTF. The DNA for the CDR3 is TGTGCCAGCAGTTCCGCTAAAGCCCGGGGGGGCGGCGGCTACACCTTC.

The rearrangement links TRBV6-1 to TRBJ2-6, with D uncertain. The germline V gene encodes CDR1 MNHNS and CDR2 SASEGT. Trimming stripped 0 bases from V and 4 bases from J, with 4 bases between. The CDR3 totals 14 residues. Here the CDR3 reads CASSEAGGANVLTF. DNA for the CDR3: TGTGCCAGCAGTGAAGCCGGGGGGGCCAACGTCCTGACTTTC.

The V call is TRBV27, the J call TRBJ2-7, with D tentatively TRBD2 (7 bases). CDR1 and CDR2 (germline): MNHEY, SMNVEV (reference sequence). V was pared by 1 base and J by 5 bases, with 12 bases between. The CDR3 loop spans 14 amino acids. The CDR3 reads CASSLLGGPNEQYF. Written as DNA, the CDR3 is TGTGCCAGCAGTTTATTGGGGGGGCCGAACGAGCAGTACTTC.

This rearrangement joins TRBV11-2 to TRBJ1-2, with D perhaps matching TRBD1 (6 bases). Trimming took off 1 base at V and 3 bases at J, with 18 bases between the two ends. CDR1 and CDR2 (germline): SGHAT, FQNNGV. The CDR3 has 17 amino acids. CDR3 sequence: CASSLGGAGGLDYGYTF. The CDR3 DNA reads TGTGCCAGCAGCTTAGGAGGGGCGGGGGGGCTTGACTATGGCTACACCTTC.

The V gene is TRBV12-5, the J gene TRBJ2-3; 8 positions match TRBD1. Trimming cost V 5 bases and J 2 bases; bases outside gene matches: 6. The CDR3 runs to 15 residues. Per the germline V gene, CDR1 is LGHNT and CDR2 is FRNRAP. DNA for the CDR3: TGTGCTAGTGGTCCCGGACAGGGCTCCACAGATACGCAGTATTTT. This encodes CASGPGQGSTDTQYF.